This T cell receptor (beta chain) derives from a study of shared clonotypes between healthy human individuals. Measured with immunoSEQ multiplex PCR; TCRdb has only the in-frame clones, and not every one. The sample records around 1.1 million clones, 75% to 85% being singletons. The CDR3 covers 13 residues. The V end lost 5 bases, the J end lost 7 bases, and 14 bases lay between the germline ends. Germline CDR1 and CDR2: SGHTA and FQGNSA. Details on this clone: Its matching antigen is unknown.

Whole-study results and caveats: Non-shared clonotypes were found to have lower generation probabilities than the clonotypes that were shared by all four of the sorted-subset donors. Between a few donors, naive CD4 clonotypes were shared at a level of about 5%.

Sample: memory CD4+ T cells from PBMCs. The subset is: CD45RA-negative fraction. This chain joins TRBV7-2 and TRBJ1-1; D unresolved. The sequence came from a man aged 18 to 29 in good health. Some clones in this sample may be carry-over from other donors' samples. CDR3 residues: CASSAQRRSEAFF. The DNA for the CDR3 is TGTGCCAGCAGCGCCCAGCGACGAAGTGAAGCTTTCTTT.